This T cell receptor beta chain was observed in a study of cytomegalovirus exposure and HLA in healthy donors. Study-level points and caveats: With further analysis later on, most CMV-associated TCR beta chains appeared HLA-restricted.

Researchers ran the PCR with 60 Vbeta and 13 Jbeta primers. Some clones are missing from TCRdb's copy, which holds only in-frame ones; the method was immunoSEQ multiplex PCR. Of about 250,000 clones detected, roughly 70% appear once; the ten largest clones hold 2% to 2.5%. Germline CDR1 reads SGHTA; CDR2 reads FQGNSA. V was cut by 5 bases and J by 4 bases, with 20 bases left in between. The CDR3 has 16 amino acids. Concerning this clone: The antigen remains undetermined.

This chain joins TRBV7-2 and TRBJ2-5; TRBD2 is a possible D gene (5 bases). This receptor was identified in a female donor in good health and CMV-seronegative. The sample was PBMCs. The CDR3 is CASSPSRTGSRETQYF. CDR3 bases: TGTGCCAGCAGCCCGTCACGGACGGGGTCCCGAGAGACCCAGTACTTC.